The entry below describes one T cell receptor beta chain. This clone was detected a few times. The target of this receptor is not known. Per-base qualities were not stored, and no clone one base away is much larger. These data come from a study of radiotherapy plus CTLA-4 blockade in lung cancer (dated by TCRdb to the late 2010s). Turning to the overall study: Among enrolled patients, around 18% had an objective response and 25% to 35% reached disease control.

Points the paper makes about the study in general: After treatment with radiotherapy and ipilimumab, TCR clones that originated in tumors expanded in peripheral blood. The strongest predictors of response were reported to be early dynamic shifts in blood T cell clones along with a rise in serum interferon-beta following radiation.

Focal radiation therapy combined with CTLA-4 blockade (ipilimumab) was tested in patients with chemo-refractory metastatic non-small-cell lung cancer. Libraries were constructed by the immunoSEQ multiplex PCR assay. TCRdb obtained this table from immuneACCESS and retained in-frame rearrangements with V and J assigned. These tables miss some clones; where compared with another copy, unresolved V genes account for less than half of the shortfall, and the remainder is unexplained. In this sample the table shows about 46,000 clones, about 85% of which occur a single time. The ten largest make up 8.5% of the sample. The germline V gene (reference sequence) specifies SEHNR as CDR1 and FQNEAQ as CDR2. Trimming removed 1 base from V and 1 base from J, leaving 10 bases between the germline ends. The CDR3 runs 15 amino acids, cysteine and phenylalanine included. CDR3 DNA only is kept here, 45 bases in frame from base 1.

Recombination joined TRBV7-9 with TRBJ1-1; a weak D assignment points to TRBD1 (6 bases agree). This sample comprised peripheral blood, obtained from a patient treated with radiotherapy plus ipilimumab. The source is a human donor with non-small cell lung cancer who had a complete response to radiotherapy plus ipilimumab. The DNA sequence follows: TGTGCCAGCAGCTTAGTGCTACAGGGGAACACTGAAGCTTTCTTT. Its protein product is CASSLVLQGNTEAFF. The CDR3 plus the reference TRBV7-9 and TRBJ1-1 genes for the other parts give the full variable domain: DTGVSQNPRHKITKRGQNVTFRCDPISEHNRLYWYRQTLGQGPEFLTYFQNEAQLEKSRLLSDRFSAERPKGSFSTLEIQRTEQGDSAMYLCASSLVLQGNTEAFFGQGTRLTVV.